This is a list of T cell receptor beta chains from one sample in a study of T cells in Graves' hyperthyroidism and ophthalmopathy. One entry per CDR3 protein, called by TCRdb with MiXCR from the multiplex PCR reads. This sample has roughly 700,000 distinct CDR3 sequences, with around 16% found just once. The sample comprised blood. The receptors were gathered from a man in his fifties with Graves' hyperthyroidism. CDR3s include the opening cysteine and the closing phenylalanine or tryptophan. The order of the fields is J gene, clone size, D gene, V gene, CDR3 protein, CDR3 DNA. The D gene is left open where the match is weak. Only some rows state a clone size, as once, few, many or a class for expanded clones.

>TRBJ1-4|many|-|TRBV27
CASSYGVGEKLFF
TGTGCCAGCAGTTATGGGGTGGGGGAAAAACTGTTTTTT
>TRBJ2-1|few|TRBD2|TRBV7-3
CASSVGTSGHNEQFF
TGTGCCAGCAGCGTCGGGACTAGCGGGCACAATGAGCAGTTCTTC
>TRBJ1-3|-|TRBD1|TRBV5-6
CASSLPAGGYSGNTIYF
TGTGCCAGCAGCTTGCCGGCAGGGGGGTACTCTGGAAACACCATATATTTT
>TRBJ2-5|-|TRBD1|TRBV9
CASSGDRIQETQYF
TGTGCCAGCAGCGGGGACAGGATCCAAGAGACCCAGTACTTC
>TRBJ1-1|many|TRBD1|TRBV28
CATKRAGTVTEAFF
TGTGCCACCAAGAGGGCCGGGACAGTCACTGAAGCTTTCTTT
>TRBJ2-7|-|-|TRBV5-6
CASKPGPARDEQYF
TGTGCCAGCAAACCGGGACCAGCGCGGGACGAGCAGTACTTC
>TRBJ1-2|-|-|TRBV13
CASSGSRGRSEGYTF
TGTGCCAGCAGCGGTAGCAGGGGACGTTCGGAGGGCTACACCTTC
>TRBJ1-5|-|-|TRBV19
CASSPPPRGRNQPQHF
TGTGCCAGTAGTCCACCTCCACGGGGCCGCAATCAGCCCCAGCATTTT
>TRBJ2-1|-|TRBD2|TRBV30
CAWSLTSGPYNEQFF
TGTGCCTGGAGTTTAACTAGCGGGCCTTACAATGAGCAGTTCTTC
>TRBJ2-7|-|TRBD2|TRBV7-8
CASSLNLAGGHYEQYF
TGTGCCAGCAGCTTAAATCTAGCGGGAGGGCACTACGAGCAGTACTTC
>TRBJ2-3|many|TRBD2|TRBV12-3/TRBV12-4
CASSLSVAGGPAGDTQYF
TGTGCCAGCAGTTTATCTGTTGCGGGAGGGCCGGCTGGTGATACGCAGTATTTT
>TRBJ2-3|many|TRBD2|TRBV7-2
CASSLKRELADTQYF
TGTGCCAGCAGCCTAAAGCGGGAGCTCGCAGATACGCAGTATTTT
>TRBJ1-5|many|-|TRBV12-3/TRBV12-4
CASSLRDPGGHQPQHF
TGTGCCAGCAGTTTAAGGGACCCTGGGGGACATCAGCCCCAGCATTTT
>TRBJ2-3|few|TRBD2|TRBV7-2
CASSFHGGLALGTQYF
TGTGCCAGCAGCTTCCACGGGGGACTAGCATTGGGTACGCAGTATTTT
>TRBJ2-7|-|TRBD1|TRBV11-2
CASSQEDRVSDEQYF
TGCGCCAGCAGCCAAGAAGACAGGGTCTCCGACGAGCAGTACTTC
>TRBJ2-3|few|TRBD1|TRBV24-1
CATSDLNRDRGDTQYF
TGTGCCACCAGTGATTTAAACCGGGACAGGGGAGATACGCAGTATTTT
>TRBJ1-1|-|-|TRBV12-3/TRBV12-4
CASSFYGHTESFF
TGTGCCAGCAGTTTTTACGGCCACACTGAGTCTTTCTTT
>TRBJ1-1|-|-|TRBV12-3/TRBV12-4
CASSLAPAGTEAFF
TGTGCCAGCAGTTTAGCACCCGCGGGCACTGAAGCTTTCTTT
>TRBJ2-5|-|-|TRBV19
CASSSLVEETQYF
TGTGCCAGTAGTAGCCTGGTGGAGGAGACCCAGTACTTC
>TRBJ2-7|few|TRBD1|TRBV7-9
CASSGGGTVRPFTYEQYF
TGTGCCAGCAGCGGAGGTGGGACAGTTAGGCCTTTCACCTACGAGCAGTACTTC
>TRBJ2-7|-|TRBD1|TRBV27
CASSLGTGDGGEQYF
TGTGCCAGCAGTCTCGGGACAGGGGATGGGGGAGAGCAGTACTTC
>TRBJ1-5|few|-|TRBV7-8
CASSSPGVGDQPQHF
TGTGCCAGCAGCTCCCCCGGCGTGGGGGATCAGCCCCAGCATTTT
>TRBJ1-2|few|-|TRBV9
CASSGKPGDLYGYTF
TGTGCCAGCAGCGGCAAACCGGGAGACCTCTATGGCTACACCTTC
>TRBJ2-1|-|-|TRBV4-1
CASSQDYYNEQFF
TGCGCCAGCAGCCAAGACTACTACAATGAGCAGTTCTTC
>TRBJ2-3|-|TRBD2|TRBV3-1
CASSRGLAGVATDTQYF
TGTGCCAGCAGCCGTGGACTAGCGGGAGTGGCCACAGATACGCAGTATTTT
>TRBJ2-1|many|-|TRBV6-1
CASSGSYNEQFF
TGTGCCAGCTCGGGGTCCTACAATGAGCAGTTCTTC
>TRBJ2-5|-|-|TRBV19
CASSTTGFQETQYF
TGTGCCAGTAGTACAACAGGGTTCCAAGAGACCCAGTACTTC
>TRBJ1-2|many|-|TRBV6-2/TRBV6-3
CASSRATAEQAYGYTF
TGTGCCAGCAGTAGAGCGACAGCTGAGCAGGCCTATGGCTACACCTTC
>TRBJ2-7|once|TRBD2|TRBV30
CAWSVASGDYEQYF
TGTGCCTGGAGTGTAGCTAGCGGGGACTACGAGCAGTACTTC
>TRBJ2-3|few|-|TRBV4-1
CASSQAVGTYTDTQYF
TGCGCCAGCAGCCAAGCAGTTGGGACCTACACAGATACGCAGTATTTT
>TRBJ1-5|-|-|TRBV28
CASSLLVGGPYSNQPQHF
TGTGCCAGCAGTTTACTCGTCGGGGGGCCGTATAGCAATCAGCCCCAGCATTTT
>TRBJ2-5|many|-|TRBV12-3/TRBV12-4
CASSFSGGIKTQYF
TGTGCCAGCAGTTTTTCCGGGGGCATTAAGACCCAGTACTTC
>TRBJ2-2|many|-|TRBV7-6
CASSLNQGAAGGSTGELFF
TGTGCCAGCAGCTTAAACCAGGGGGCGGCGGGAGGAAGCACCGGGGAGCTGTTTTTT
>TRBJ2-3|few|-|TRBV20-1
CSARPGSRSADTQYF
TGCAGTGCTAGGCCCGGGTCCCGGTCGGCAGATACGCAGTATTTT
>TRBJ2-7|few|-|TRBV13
CASSFGLRLYEQYF
TGTGCCAGCAGCTTTGGCCTAAGACTCTACGAGCAGTACTTC
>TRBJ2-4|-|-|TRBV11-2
CASSLGPGGRGDIQYF
TGTGCCAGCAGCTTAGGCCCTGGGGGGAGAGGGGACATTCAGTACTTC
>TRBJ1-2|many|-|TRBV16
CASSQVRGNYGYTF
TGTGCCAGCAGCCAGGTTAGGGGTAACTATGGCTACACCTTC
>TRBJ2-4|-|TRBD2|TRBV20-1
CSAREFRLAGERVSNIQYF
TGCAGTGCTAGAGAATTCCGACTAGCGGGAGAAAGGGTTTCAAACATTCAGTACTTC
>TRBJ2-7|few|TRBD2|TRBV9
CASSKRGLADSYEQYF
TGTGCCAGCAGCAAAAGAGGACTAGCGGACTCCTACGAGCAGTACTTC
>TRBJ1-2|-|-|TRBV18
CASSQRSDASGGYTF
TGTGCCAGCTCACAACGATCGGACGCGTCAGGAGGCTACACCTTC
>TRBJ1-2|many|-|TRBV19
CASSNQNRDANYGYTF
TGTGCCAGTAGCAACCAAAACCGGGACGCAAACTATGGCTACACCTTC
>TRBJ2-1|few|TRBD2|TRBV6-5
CASSYSGLGYNEQFF
TGTGCCAGCAGTTACTCAGGACTAGGCTACAATGAGCAGTTCTTC
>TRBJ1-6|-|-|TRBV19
CASSTVEANSPLHF
TGTGCCAGTAGTACAGTAGAAGCTAATTCACCCCTCCACTTT